These 27 T cell receptor beta chains originate from one sample sequenced in a study of T-cell memory formation after mild COVID-19. In TCRdb, the 5' RACE reads were re-called with MiXCR into one record per CDR3 protein. The sample contains about 430,000 distinct CDR3 sequences, approximately 24% of which appear only once. Sequencing was done on a sample of PBMCs or a T cell subset sorted from them (not recorded which). The receptors stem from an adult woman who had mild COVID-19 (a few samples of this study predate the infection). Cell type and time point are not known.

This clonotype was found a few times. CDR3 in amino acids: CASSLGPGVYF. The CDR3 DNA follows: TGTGCCAGCAGTTTGGGACCCGGCGTCTACTTC. The rearrangement uses TRBV12-3 or TRBV12-4 and TRBJ2-7, with D perhaps given as TRBD1 or TRBD2 (5 bases each). This CDR3 is built from 11 residues. Trimming removed 3 bases from V and 13 bases from J, with 13 bases in between.

V is TRBV6-2 or TRBV6-3 and J is TRBJ2-7; weak D call: TRBD1 (6 bases). Germline V CDR1 and CDR2: MNHEY, SVGEGT. The CDR3 loop spans 14 amino acids. V was clipped by 6 bases and J by 0 bases, with 12 bases between them. CDR3 in DNA: TGTGCCAGCAGACGGGACACAGTCTCCTACGAGCAGTACTTC. Its protein is CASRRDTVSYEQYF.

This chain uses TRBV7-9 with TRBJ2-1; 9 nucleotides agree with TRBD2. V lost 5 bases, J lost 2 bases, and 7 bases stayed unmatched. The CDR3 is 16 amino acids. CDR1 is SEHNR and CDR2 is FQNEAQ in the germline V gene (reference sequence). The CDR3, as DNA: TGTGCCAGCAGCACTCCGACTAGCGGCACCTACAATGAGCAGTTCTTC. Protein sequence: CASSTPTSGTYNEQFF.

This clonotype was counted at least ten times. J is TRBJ1-2 and V is TRBV12-3 or TRBV12-4; D call uncertain. The CDR3 loop spans 12 amino acids. V dropped 3 bases and J dropped 8 bases, with 10 bases sitting between them. The CDR3 region has the DNA TGTGCCAGCAGTTTTAAATTGATCGGCTACACCTTC. Residues: CASSFKLIGYTF.

V is TRBV27 and J is TRBJ2-3; 9 positions agree with TRBD2. The CDR3 is made up of 17 amino acids. Germline V gives CDR1 MNHEY, CDR2 SMNVEV (reference sequence). V gave up 4 bases and J gave up 3 bases; unmatched junction bases: 11. The CDR3 region has the DNA TGTGCCAGCAGTTCCCTAGGGGCGGGAGGGCGAACAGATACGCAGTATTTT. It encodes CASSSLGAGGRTDTQYF.

The V call is TRBV5-1, the J call TRBJ1-1; no definite D call. Trimming removed 0 bases at V and 0 bases at J, with 6 bases between. This CDR3 is 14 amino acids long. Germline V gives CDR1 SGHRS, CDR2 YFSETQ. CDR3 bases: TGCGCCAGCAGCTTGGGATTTATGAACACTGAAGCTTTCTTT. This translates into CASSLGFMNTEAFF.

The chain is built from TRBV10-3 and TRBJ2-7; unclear D gene. Trimming cost V 0 bases and J 6 bases, with 6 bases left between them. This CDR3 region has 12 residues. In germline, CDR1 is ENHRY, CDR2 SYGVKD. Here the CDR3 DNA reads TGTGCCATCAGTGAGTCTGTAGGCGAGCAGTACTTC. Translation: CAISESVGEQYF.

This clonotype was counted between two and nine times. This chain connects TRBV5-1 to TRBJ1-2, with a tentative D call TRBD1 (6 bases). Germline CDR1 SGHRS, CDR2 YFSETQ. The CDR3 has 16 amino acids. The ends were cut back, 0 bases at V and 6 bases at J, with 18 bases in the middle. The CDR3 loop reads CASSLGGRLLGDGYTF. The CDR3 DNA is TGCGCCAGCAGCTTGGGGGGGCGCCTTCTGGGAGATGGCTACACCTTC. Full variable domain (remainder filled in from reference TRBV5-1 and TRBJ1-2): KAGVTQTPRYLIKTRGQQVTLSCSPISGHRSVSWYQQTPGQGLQFLFEYFSETQRNKGNFPGRFSGRQFSNSRSEMNVSTLELGDSALYLCASSLGGRLLGDGYTFGSGTRLTVV.

This clonotype was seen more than once but under ten times. The chain couples TRBV6-5 to TRBJ1-4, with D tentatively TRBD1 (5 bases). The germline V and J ends were trimmed by 0 bases and 3 bases, with 11 bases remaining between them. CDR1 and CDR2 from the germline V gene are MNHEY and SVGAGI. This CDR3 comprises 16 residues. The CDR3 DNA sequence: TGTGCCAGCAGTTACTCGTCTAGGGGAGCTAATGAAAAACTGTTTTTT. It encodes CASSYSSRGANEKLFF.

This sequence joins TRBV7-8 and TRBJ1-1; 8 bases fit TRBD1. This CDR3 has 12 amino acids. V gave up 8 bases and J gave up 4 bases; unmatched junction bases: 3. Germline CDR1 reads SGHVS; CDR2 reads FQNEAQ. Here the CDR3 DNA reads TGTGCCAGCCGGACAGGGATCACTGAAGCTTTCTTT. Translating gives CASRTGITEAFF.

The chain joins TRBV7-9 to TRBJ1-1; D not resolved. CDR3 length: 14 residues. V dropped 1 base and J dropped 0 bases, with 6 bases sitting between them. Germline V gives CDR1 SEHNR, CDR2 FQNEAQ (reference sequence). For the CDR3, the DNA is TGTGCCAGCAGCTTAGAACTTTTGAACACTGAAGCTTTCTTT. Residues: CASSLELLNTEAFF.

This clonotype was seen a few times. The rearrangement links TRBV5-1 to TRBJ2-2; D is uncertain. The CDR3 runs 14 residues. The V end lost 2 bases, the J end lost 0 bases, and 5 bases lay between the germline ends. Per germline, CDR1 SGHRS and CDR2 YFSETQ. The CDR3: CASSFSTNTGELFF. CDR3 bases: TGCGCCAGCAGCTTTTCAACGAACACCGGGGAGCTGTTTTTT.

This clonotype showed up many times. CDR3 protein: CASSLGVVEAFF. For the CDR3, the DNA is TGTGCCAGCAGCTTAGGAGTTGTAGAAGCTTTCTTT. The chain couples TRBV7-9 to TRBJ1-1; D call uncertain. Deletions cut 1 base from V and 8 bases from J, with 8 bases between. Germline CDR1 SEHNR, CDR2 FQNEAQ (reference sequence). This CDR3 comprises 12 residues.

The chain joins TRBV7-9 to TRBJ1-1; 7 bases agree with TRBD1. V lost 8 bases and J lost 0; bases outside the gene matches: 15. In germline, CDR1 is SEHNR, CDR2 FQNEAQ (reference sequence). CDR3 length equals 17 residues. CDR3 residues: CASQGERFTRMNTEAFF. CDR3 DNA: TGTGCCAGCCAGGGGGAGCGCTTCACCCGTATGAACACTGAAGCTTTCTTT.

The chain combines TRBV2 with TRBJ2-1, with 11 nucleotides matching TRBD2. The length of the CDR3 is 16 residues. CDR1 is SNHLY, CDR2 FYNNEI, per germline. V trimming: 10 bases; J trimming: 5 bases; junction bases outside the gene matches: 13. CDR3 bases: TGTGCCACCCGGGTTAGCGGGGGGGGGAGTGACAATGAGCAGTTCTTC. It is translated as CATRVSGGGSDNEQFF.

Only a few counts were recorded for this clonotype. The chain carries TRBV7-3 and TRBJ2-5; no clear D gene. Germline V gene sequence: CDR1 SGHTA, CDR2 FQGTGA. Trimming left V 5 bases short and J 3 bases short, with 16 bases between. The CDR3 has 15 amino acids. Written as DNA, the CDR3 is TGTGCCAGCAGCCCAACTCGAAGTCGCAAAGAGACCCAGTACTTC. Protein sequence: CASSPTRSRKETQYF.

The gene calls are TRBV4-1 and TRBJ2-7, with a possible D match to TRBD1 (5 bases). The CDR3 spans 15 residues. Between the trimmed V and J ends, which lost 1 base and 6 bases, there was a span of 16 bases. Germline V gene sequence: CDR1 MGHRA, CDR2 YSYEKL. This chain's CDR3 is CASSQGARDWSEQYF. In DNA form, the CDR3 reads TGCGCCAGCAGCCAAGGGGCCAGGGATTGGAGCGAGCAGTACTTC.

This clonotype was seen a handful of times. This chain joins TRBV5-6 and TRBJ2-2; D is perhaps TRBD1 (5 bases). This CDR3 is built from 15 residues. V was pared by 2 bases and J by 5 bases, with 13 bases between. From germline, CDR1 is SGHDT and CDR2 YYEEEE. The CDR3 DNA follows: TGTGCCAGCAGCTTCGCAGGGATTAGGACCGGGGAGCTGTTTTTT. This sequence encodes CASSFAGIRTGELFF.

This clonotype was observed a few times. CDR3 sequence (DNA): TGCAGCGTTGAGGGACTAGCGGGAATGTCCTACAATGAGCAGTTCTTC. Protein product: CSVEGLAGMSYNEQFF. The chain has TRBV29-1 and TRBJ2-1; the match to TRBD2 covers 13 bases. This CDR3 comprises 16 residues. The germline gives CDR1 SQVTM, CDR2 ANQGSEA. V was clipped by 3 bases and J by 1 base; unmatched bases: 3.

The chain employs TRBV24-1 and TRBJ2-3; 7 bases line up with TRBD1. Germline V lookup: CDR1 KGHDR, CDR2 SFDVKD. V shed 6 bases, J shed 2 bases, and the junction held 10 bases outside the gene matches. This CDR3 has 16 amino acids. In nucleotides, the CDR3 is TGTGCCACCAGTACCCTGAGGGGGCTACACACAGATACGCAGTATTTT. It encodes CATSTLRGLHTDTQYF.

This clonotype was recorded a few times. The genes are TRBV14 and TRBJ2-7, with 12 bases fitting TRBD1. This CDR3 contains 15 residues. The germline gives CDR1 SGHDN, CDR2 FVKESK. Losses at the gene ends were 2 bases for V and 5 bases for J; bases not matched to a gene: 4. The DNA of the CDR3 is TGTGCCAGCAGCCAACCGGGACAGGGGGCGCACGAGCAGTACTTC. Protein: CASSQPGQGAHEQYF.

V and J are TRBV4-2 and TRBJ2-1; D may be TRBD2 (5 bases). Deletions cut 4 bases from V and 9 bases from J, with 19 bases between. Germline V gene data show CDR1 as LGHNA and CDR2 as YNFKEQ. The CDR3 sequence is 15 residues long. Here the CDR3 DNA reads TGTGCCAGCAGCCCAGCGGACTCGATCATCGGTGAGCAGTTCTTC. As protein: CASSPADSIIGEQFF.

This clonotype was picked up a small number of times. The chain combines TRBV11-2 with TRBJ2-7; maybe TRBD1 (5 bases). The V gene's germline CDR1 is SGHAT and CDR2 FQNNGV. Trimming cost V 0 bases and J 3 bases, with 15 bases left between them. CDR3 length: 16 amino acids. CDR3 in DNA: TGTGCCAGCAGCTTAGATATTGGGGCACGAGGCTACGAGCAGTACTTC. It is translated as CASSLDIGARGYEQYF.

The J gene is TRBJ1-5, the V gene TRBV12-3 or TRBV12-4, with a possible D match to TRBD1 (5 bases). The CDR3 is made up of 12 amino acids. V lost 3 bases, J lost 9 bases, and 9 bases lay in between. The CDR3 sequence is CASSLGPLPQHF. The DNA of the CDR3 is TGTGCCAGCAGTTTGGGGCCCTTGCCCCAGCATTTT.

This clonotype showed up many times. The V gene is TRBV20-1, the J gene TRBJ1-2; D possibly corresponds to TRBD1 (5 bases). There are 13 residues in the CDR3. Germline values: CDR1 DFQATT, CDR2 SNEGSKA (reference sequence). The V gene lost 8 bases and the J gene lost 4 bases, with 17 bases spanning the gap. The CDR3 sequence: CSSNSGGTYGYTF. CDR3 DNA sequence: TGCAGTTCCAATTCTGGGGGGACCTATGGCTACACCTTC.

J is TRBJ2-3 and V is TRBV20-1; D may be TRBD2 (6 bases). Trimming cost V 5 bases and J 2 bases, with 14 bases left between them. Germline CDR1 reads DFQATT; CDR2 reads SNEGSKA (reference sequence). The CDR3 has 14 residues. The CDR3 DNA reads as TGCAGTGCTTGGTCTAGCGATTCCACAGATACGCAGTATTTT. It is translated as CSAWSSDSTDTQYF.

V is TRBV12-3 or TRBV12-4 and J is TRBJ2-7; D is undetermined. The CDR3 consists of 12 residues. The V end lost 4 bases, the J end lost 3 bases, and 7 bases lay between the germline ends. CDR3 nucleotide sequence: TGTGCCAGCAGTTCGTTCGGCTACGAGCAGTACTTC. It is translated as CASSSFGYEQYF.